This TCR beta chain was sequenced during a study of neurological immune-mediated disorders. This clonotype was detected ten times or more. The CDR3 is 13 amino acids. J lost 2 bases, V lost 8 bases, and 6 bases had no gene match. The cDNA was generated through 5'RACE incorporating 10-nucleotide random UMIs. TCRdb ran MiXCR on the 5' RACE reads and lists one entry per CDR3 protein. The table records 25,000 to 30,000 distinct CDR3 sequences, roughly 16% of them present only once. Regarding time point: technical triplicate 3. The TCR sequence derives from a female donor with HTLV-1-associated myelopathy (HAM/TSP). The specimen sequenced was CD4+ T cells from blood. The V gene is TRBV12-3 or TRBV12-4, the J gene TRBJ2-7, with 7 bases fitting TRBD1. The CDR3 sequence: CASGSQGAYEQYF. The CDR3 coding sequence is TGTGCCAGCGGGAGCCAGGGGGCCTACGAGCAGTACTTC.